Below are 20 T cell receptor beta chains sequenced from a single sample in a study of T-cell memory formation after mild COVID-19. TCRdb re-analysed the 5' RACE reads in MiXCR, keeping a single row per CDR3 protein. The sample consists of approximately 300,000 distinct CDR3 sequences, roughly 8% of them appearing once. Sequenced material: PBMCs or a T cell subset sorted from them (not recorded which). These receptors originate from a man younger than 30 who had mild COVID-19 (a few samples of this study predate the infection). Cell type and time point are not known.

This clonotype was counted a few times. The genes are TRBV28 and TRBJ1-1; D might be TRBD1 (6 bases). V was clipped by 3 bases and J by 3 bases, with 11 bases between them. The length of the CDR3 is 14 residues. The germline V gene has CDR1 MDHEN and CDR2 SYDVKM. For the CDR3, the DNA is TGTGCCAGCAGTTTGGCCAGGGGAGACACTGAAGCTTTCTTT. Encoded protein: CASSLARGDTEAFF. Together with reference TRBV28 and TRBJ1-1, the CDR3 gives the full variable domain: DVKVTQSSRYLVKRTGEKVFLECVQDMDHENMFWYRQDPGLGLRLIYFSYDVKMKEKGDIPEGYSVSREKKERFSLILESASTNQTSMYLCASSLARGDTEAFFGQGTRLTVV.

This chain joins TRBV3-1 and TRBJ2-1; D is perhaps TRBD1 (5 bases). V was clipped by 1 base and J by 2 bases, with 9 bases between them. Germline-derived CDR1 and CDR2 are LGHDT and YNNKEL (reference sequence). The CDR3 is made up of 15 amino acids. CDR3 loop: CASSQVPGPYNEQFF. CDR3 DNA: TGTGCCAGCAGCCAAGTCCCAGGGCCCTACAATGAGCAGTTCTTC.

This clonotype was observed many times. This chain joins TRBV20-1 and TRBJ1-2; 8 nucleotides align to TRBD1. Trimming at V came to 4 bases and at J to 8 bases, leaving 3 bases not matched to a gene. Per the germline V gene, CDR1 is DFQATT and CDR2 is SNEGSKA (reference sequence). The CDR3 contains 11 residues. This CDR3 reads CSAKTGVGYTF. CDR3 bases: TGCAGTGCTAAGACAGGGGTGGGCTACACCTTC.

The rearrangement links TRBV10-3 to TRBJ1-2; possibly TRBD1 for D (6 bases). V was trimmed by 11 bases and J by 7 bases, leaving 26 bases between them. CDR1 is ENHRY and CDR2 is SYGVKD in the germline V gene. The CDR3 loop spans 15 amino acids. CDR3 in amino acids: CASWSSRTGRSGYTF. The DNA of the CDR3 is TGTGCCTCATGGAGTTCCCGCACAGGGAGGAGTGGCTACACCTTC.

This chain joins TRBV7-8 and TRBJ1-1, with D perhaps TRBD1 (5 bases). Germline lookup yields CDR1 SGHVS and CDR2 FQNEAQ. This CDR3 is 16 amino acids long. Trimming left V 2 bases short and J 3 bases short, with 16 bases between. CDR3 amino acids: CASSLIFRQGYTEAFF. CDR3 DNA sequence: TGTGCCAGCAGCTTAATTTTTCGGCAGGGATACACTGAAGCTTTCTTT.

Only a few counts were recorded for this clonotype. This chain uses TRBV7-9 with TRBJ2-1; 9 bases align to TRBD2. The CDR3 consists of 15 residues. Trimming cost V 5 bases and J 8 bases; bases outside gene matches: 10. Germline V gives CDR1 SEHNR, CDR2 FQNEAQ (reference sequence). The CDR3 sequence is CASSAGLAGWYEQFF. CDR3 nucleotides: TGTGCCAGCAGCGCCGGGCTAGCGGGGTGGTATGAGCAGTTCTTC.

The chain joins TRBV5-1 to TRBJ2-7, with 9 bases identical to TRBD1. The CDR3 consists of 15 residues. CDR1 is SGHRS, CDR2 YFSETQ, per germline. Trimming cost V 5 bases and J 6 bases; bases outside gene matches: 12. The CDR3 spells CASRPEGTGYGEQYF. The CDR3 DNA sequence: TGCGCCAGCAGGCCGGAGGGGACAGGGTACGGCGAGCAGTACTTC.

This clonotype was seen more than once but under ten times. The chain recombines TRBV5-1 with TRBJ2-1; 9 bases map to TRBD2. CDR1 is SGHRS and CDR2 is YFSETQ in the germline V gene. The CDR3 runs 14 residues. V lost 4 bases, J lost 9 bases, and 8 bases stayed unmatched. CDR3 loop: CASSGGGVIGEQFF. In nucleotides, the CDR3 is TGCGCCAGCAGCGGCGGGGGGGTCATTGGTGAGCAGTTCTTC.

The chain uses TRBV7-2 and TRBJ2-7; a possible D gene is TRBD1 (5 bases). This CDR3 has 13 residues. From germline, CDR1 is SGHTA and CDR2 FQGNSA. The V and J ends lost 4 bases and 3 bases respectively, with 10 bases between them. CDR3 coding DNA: TGTGCCAGCAGCTCCGACAGAATCTACGAGCAGTACTTC. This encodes CASSSDRIYEQYF.

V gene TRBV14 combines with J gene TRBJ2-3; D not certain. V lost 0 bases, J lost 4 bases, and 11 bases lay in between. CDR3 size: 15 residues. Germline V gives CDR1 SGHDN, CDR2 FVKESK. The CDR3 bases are TGTGCCAGCAGCCAAGAACATCCTCGGGCAGATACGCAGTATTTT. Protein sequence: CASSQEHPRADTQYF. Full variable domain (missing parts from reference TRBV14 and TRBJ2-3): EAGVTQFPSHSVIEKGQTVTLRCDPISGHDNLYWYRRVMGKEIKFLLHFVKESKQDESGMPNNRFLAERTGGTYSTLKVQPAELEDSGVYFCASSQEHPRADTQYFGPGTRLTVL.

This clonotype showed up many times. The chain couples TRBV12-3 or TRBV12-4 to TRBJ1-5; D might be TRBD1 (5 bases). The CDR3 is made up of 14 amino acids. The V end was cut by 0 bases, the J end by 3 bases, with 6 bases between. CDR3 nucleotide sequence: TGTGCCAGCAGTTTAGCAGGGGACAATCAGCCCCAGCATTTT. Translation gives CASSLAGDNQPQHF.

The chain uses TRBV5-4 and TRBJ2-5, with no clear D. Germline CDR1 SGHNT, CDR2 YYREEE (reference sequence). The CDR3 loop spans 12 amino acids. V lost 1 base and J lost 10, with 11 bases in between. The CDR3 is CASSLTASDQYF. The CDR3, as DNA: TGTGCCAGCAGCTTGACCGCTAGTGACCAGTACTTC.

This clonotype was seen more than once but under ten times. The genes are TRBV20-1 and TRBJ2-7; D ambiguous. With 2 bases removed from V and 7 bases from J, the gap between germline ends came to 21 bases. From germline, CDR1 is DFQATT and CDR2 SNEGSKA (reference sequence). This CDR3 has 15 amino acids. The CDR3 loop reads CSARMPPGKVGEQYF. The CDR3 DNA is TGCAGTGCTAGAATGCCGCCTGGAAAGGTGGGAGAGCAGTACTTC.

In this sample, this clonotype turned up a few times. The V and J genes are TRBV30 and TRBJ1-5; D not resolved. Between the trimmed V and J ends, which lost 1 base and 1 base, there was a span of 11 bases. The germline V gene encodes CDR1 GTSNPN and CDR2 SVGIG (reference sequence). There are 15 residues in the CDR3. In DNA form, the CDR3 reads TGTGCCTGGAGTGCCATGGGGTTGAGCAATCAGCCCCAGCATTTT. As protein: CAWSAMGLSNQPQHF.

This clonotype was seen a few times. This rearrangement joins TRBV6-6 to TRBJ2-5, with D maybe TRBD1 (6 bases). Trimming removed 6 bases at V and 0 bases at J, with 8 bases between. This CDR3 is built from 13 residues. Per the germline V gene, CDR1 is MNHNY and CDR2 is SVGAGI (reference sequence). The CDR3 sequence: CASRGQNQETQYF. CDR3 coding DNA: TGTGCCAGCAGGGGACAAAACCAAGAGACCCAGTACTTC.

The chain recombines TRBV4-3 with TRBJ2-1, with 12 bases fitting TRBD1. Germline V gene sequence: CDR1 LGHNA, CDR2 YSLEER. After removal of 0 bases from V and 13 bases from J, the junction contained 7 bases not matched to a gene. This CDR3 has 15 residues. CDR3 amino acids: CASSQDGTGGRQQFF. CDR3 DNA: TGCGCCAGCAGCCAAGATGGGACAGGGGGCCGACAACAGTTCTTC.

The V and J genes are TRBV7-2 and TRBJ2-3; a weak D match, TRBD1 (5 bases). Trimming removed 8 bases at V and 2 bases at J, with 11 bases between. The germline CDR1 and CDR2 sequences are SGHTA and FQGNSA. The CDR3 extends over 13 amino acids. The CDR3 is CASRWTLTDTQYF. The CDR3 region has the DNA TGTGCCAGCCGTTGGACACTCACAGATACGCAGTATTTT. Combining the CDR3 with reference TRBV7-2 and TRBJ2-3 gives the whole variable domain GAGVSQSPSNKVTEKGKDVELRCDPISGHTALYWYRQSLGQGLEFLIYFQGNSAPDKSGLPSDRFSAERTGGSVSTLTIQRTQQEDSAVYLCASRWTLTDTQYFGPGTRLTVL.

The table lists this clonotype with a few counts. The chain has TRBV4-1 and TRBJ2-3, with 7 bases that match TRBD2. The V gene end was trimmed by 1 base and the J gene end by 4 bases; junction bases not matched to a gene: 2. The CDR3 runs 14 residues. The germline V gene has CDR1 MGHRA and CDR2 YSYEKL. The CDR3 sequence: CASSQVRGADTQYF. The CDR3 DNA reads TGCGCCAGCAGCCAAGTTCGGGGGGCAGATACGCAGTATTTT.

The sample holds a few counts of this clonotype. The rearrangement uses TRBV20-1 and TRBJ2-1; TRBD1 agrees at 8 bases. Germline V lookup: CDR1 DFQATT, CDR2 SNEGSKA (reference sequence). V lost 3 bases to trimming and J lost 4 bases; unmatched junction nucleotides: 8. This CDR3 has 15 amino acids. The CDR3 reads CSARPGQGLYNEQFF. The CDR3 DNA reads TGCAGTGCTAGGCCCGGACAGGGTCTTTACAATGAGCAGTTCTTC.

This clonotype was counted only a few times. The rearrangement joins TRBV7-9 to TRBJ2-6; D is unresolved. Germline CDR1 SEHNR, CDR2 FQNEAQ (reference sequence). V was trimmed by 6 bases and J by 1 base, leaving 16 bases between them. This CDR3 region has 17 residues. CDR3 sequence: CASRSVGLWSGANVLTF. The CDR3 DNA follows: TGTGCCAGCAGGTCCGTAGGGCTCTGGTCTGGGGCCAACGTCCTGACTTTC.